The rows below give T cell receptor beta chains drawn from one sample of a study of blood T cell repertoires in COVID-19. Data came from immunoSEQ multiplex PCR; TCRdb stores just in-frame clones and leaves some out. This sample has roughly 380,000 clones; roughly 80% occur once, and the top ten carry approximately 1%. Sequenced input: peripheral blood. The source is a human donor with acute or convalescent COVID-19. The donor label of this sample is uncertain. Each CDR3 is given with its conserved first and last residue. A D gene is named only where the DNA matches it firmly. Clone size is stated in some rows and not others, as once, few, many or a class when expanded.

CDR3aa: CASRQGGMKFF; CDR3nt: TGCGCCAGCCGACAGGGGGGGATGAAGTTCTTC; abundance: NA; v_gene: TRBV5-1; j_gene: TRBJ2-1; d_gene: TRBD1
CDR3aa: CASSLRGRYGYTF; CDR3nt: TGTGCCAGCAGTTTAAGGGGCCGATATGGCTACACCTTC; abundance: NA; v_gene: TRBV28; j_gene: TRBJ1-2; d_gene: NA
CDR3aa: CASSTGGTTQYF; CDR3nt: TGTGCCAGCAGCACCGGGGGGACTACACAGTACTTC; abundance: NA; v_gene: TRBV11-2; j_gene: TRBJ2-5; d_gene: TRBD2
CDR3aa: CAWSVEWRGYEQYF; CDR3nt: TGTGCCTGGAGCGTGGAATGGAGGGGATACGAGCAGTACTTC; abundance: NA; v_gene: TRBV30; j_gene: TRBJ2-7; d_gene: NA
CDR3aa: CASSSRDRGVYGYTF; CDR3nt: TGTGCCAGCAGTTCACGGGACAGGGGCGTCTATGGCTACACCTTC; abundance: NA; v_gene: TRBV28; j_gene: TRBJ1-2; d_gene: TRBD1
CDR3aa: CASSLIGMASNTGELFF; CDR3nt: TGTGCCAGCTCACTAATTGGCATGGCCTCCAACACCGGGGAGCTGTTTTTT; abundance: few; v_gene: TRBV18; j_gene: TRBJ2-2; d_gene: NA
CDR3aa: CASSLTSLGRNEQFF; CDR3nt: TGTGCCAGCAGCTTAACATCTCTGGGCAGAAATGAGCAGTTCTTC; abundance: NA; v_gene: TRBV7-2; j_gene: TRBJ2-1; d_gene: NA
CDR3aa: CASSLRTSGTGSYEQYF; CDR3nt: TGTGCCAGCTCACTGAGGACTAGCGGGACGGGCTCCTACGAGCAGTACTTC; abundance: NA; v_gene: TRBV18; j_gene: TRBJ2-7; d_gene: TRBD2
CDR3aa: CASSQETDEKLFF; CDR3nt: TGTGCCAGCAGCCAAGAGACAGATGAAAAACTGTTTTTT; abundance: NA; v_gene: TRBV4-2; j_gene: TRBJ1-4; d_gene: NA
CDR3aa: CATSDLRGGPTDTQYF; CDR3nt: TGTGCCACCAGTGATTTGAGGGGGGGCCCCACAGATACGCAGTATTTT; abundance: NA; v_gene: TRBV24-1; j_gene: TRBJ2-3; d_gene: NA
CDR3aa: CAWSVTGRGDGYTF; CDR3nt: TGTGCCTGGAGTGTAACTGGGCGGGGGGATGGCTACACCTTC; abundance: NA; v_gene: TRBV30; j_gene: TRBJ1-2; d_gene: NA
CDR3aa: CASSLGLAPSTDTQYF; CDR3nt: TGTGCCAGCAGCCTGGGACTAGCGCCTAGCACAGATACGCAGTATTTT; abundance: NA; v_gene: TRBV5-4; j_gene: TRBJ2-3; d_gene: TRBD2
CDR3aa: CASSEYSIGTEAFF; CDR3nt: TGTGCCAGCAGCGAGTATTCGATCGGCACTGAAGCTTTCTTT; abundance: NA; v_gene: TRBV14; j_gene: TRBJ1-1; d_gene: NA
CDR3aa: CASSSSGAPSRAQHF; CDR3nt: TGTGCCAGCAGTTCCTCAGGGGCCCCTAGTCGGGCCCAGCATTTT; abundance: NA; v_gene: TRBV6-5; j_gene: TRBJ1-5; d_gene: NA
CDR3aa: CASSRTGDTEAFF; CDR3nt: TGTGCCAGCTCCCGGACAGGGGACACTGAAGCTTTCTTT; abundance: NA; v_gene: TRBV18; j_gene: TRBJ1-1; d_gene: TRBD1
CDR3aa: CASRGQGTGELFF; CDR3nt: TGTGCCAGCAGGGGACAGGGCACCGGGGAGCTGTTTTTT; abundance: NA; v_gene: TRBV6-5; j_gene: TRBJ2-2; d_gene: TRBD1
CDR3aa: CASSAGHRRGYTF; CDR3nt: TGTGCCAGCAGCGCTGGACACCGCCGGGGCTACACCTTC; abundance: NA; v_gene: TRBV7-9; j_gene: TRBJ1-2; d_gene: NA
CDR3aa: CASSYRPGASGNTIYF; CDR3nt: TGTGCCAGCAGTTACCGCCCGGGTGCCTCTGGAAACACCATATATTTT; abundance: NA; v_gene: TRBV6-5; j_gene: TRBJ1-3; d_gene: NA
CDR3aa: CASSSPASRGQFF; CDR3nt: TGTGCCAGCAGCTCACCAGCGTCTAGGGGGCAGTTCTTC; abundance: NA; v_gene: TRBV11-3; j_gene: TRBJ2-1; d_gene: NA
CDR3aa: CASSTRDRGSGYTF; CDR3nt: TGTGCCAGCAGCACCCGGGACAGGGGATCGGGCTACACCTTC; abundance: NA; v_gene: TRBV7-2; j_gene: TRBJ1-2; d_gene: TRBD1
CDR3aa: CASSSTSGGIHYEQYF; CDR3nt: TGCGCCAGCAGCTCGACTAGCGGGGGAATACACTACGAGCAGTACTTC; abundance: NA; v_gene: TRBV5-1; j_gene: TRBJ2-7; d_gene: TRBD2
CDR3aa: CASREAGTGYNEQFF; CDR3nt: TGCGCCAGCAGAGAGGCCGGGACAGGCTACAATGAGCAGTTCTTC; abundance: NA; v_gene: TRBV5-1; j_gene: TRBJ2-1; d_gene: TRBD1
CDR3aa: CASSLGLTYEQYF; CDR3nt: TGTGCCAGCAGCTTGGGACTAACTTACGAGCAGTACTTC; abundance: NA; v_gene: TRBV28; j_gene: TRBJ2-7; d_gene: TRBD2
CDR3aa: CASSHSTAGARNQPQHF; CDR3nt: TGCGCCAGCAGCCACTCAACGGCAGGGGCGCGGAATCAGCCCCAGCATTTT; abundance: NA; v_gene: TRBV4-1; j_gene: TRBJ1-5; d_gene: NA
CDR3aa: CASSRTSNYNEQFF; CDR3nt: TGTGCCAGCAGCCGGACTAGCAACTACAATGAGCAGTTCTTC; abundance: NA; v_gene: TRBV5-8; j_gene: TRBJ2-1; d_gene: TRBD2